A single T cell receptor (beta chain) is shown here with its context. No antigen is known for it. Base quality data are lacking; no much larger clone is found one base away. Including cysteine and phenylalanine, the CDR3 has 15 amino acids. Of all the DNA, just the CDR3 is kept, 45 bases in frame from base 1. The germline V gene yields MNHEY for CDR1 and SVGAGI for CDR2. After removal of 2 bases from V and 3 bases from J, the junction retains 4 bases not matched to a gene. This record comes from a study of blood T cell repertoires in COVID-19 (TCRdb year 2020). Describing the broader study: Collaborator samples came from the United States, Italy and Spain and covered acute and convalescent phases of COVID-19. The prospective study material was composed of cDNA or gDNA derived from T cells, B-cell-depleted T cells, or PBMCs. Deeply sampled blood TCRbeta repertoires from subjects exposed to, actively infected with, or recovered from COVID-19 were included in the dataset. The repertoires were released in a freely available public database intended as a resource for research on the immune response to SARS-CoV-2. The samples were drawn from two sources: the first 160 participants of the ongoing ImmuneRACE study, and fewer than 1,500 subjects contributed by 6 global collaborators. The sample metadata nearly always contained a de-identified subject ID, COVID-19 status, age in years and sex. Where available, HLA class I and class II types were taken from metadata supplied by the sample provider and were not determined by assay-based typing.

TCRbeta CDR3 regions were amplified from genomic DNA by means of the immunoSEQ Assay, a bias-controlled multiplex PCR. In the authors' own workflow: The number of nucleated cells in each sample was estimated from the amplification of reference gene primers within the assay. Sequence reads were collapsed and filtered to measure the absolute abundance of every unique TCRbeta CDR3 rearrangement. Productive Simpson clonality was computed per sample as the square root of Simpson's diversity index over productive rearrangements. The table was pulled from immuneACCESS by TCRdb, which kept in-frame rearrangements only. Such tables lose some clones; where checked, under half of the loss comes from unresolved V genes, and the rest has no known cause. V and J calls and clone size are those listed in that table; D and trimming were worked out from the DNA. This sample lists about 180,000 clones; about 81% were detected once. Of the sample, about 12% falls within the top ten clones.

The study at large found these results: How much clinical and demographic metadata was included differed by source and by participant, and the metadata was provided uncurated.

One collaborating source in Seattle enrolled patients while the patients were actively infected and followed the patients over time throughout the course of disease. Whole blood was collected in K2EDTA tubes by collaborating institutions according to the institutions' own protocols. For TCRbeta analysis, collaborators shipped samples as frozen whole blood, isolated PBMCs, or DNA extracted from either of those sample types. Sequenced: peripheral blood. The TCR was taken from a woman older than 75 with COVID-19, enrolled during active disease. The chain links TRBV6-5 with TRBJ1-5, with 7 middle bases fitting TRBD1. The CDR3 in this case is CASSYGQDPNQPQHF. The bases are TGTGCCAGCAGTTACGGACAGGATCCCAATCAGCCCCAGCATTTT.